Following are 6 T cell receptor beta chains from one sample sequenced in a study of Tregs in tolerant kidney transplant recipients. The nonmyeloablative bone marrow transplants came from related graft donors, with transient mixed chimerism. Measured with immunoSEQ multiplex PCR; TCRdb has only the in-frame clones, and not every one. The table shows tens of thousands of clones, with 91% occurring only once. Sequencing was performed on CD8+ T cells from blood (PBMCs), taken 24 months after the transplant. The origin of the receptors is a human patient who received a combined kidney and bone marrow transplant. Some T cells may arise from the graft donor.

The rearrangement joins TRBV7-9 to TRBJ2-1; 12 nucleotides line up with TRBD2. The germline CDR1 and CDR2 sequences are SEHNR and FQNEAQ (reference sequence). This CDR3 is 15 amino acids long. The trim removed 7 bases at V and 4 bases at J, leaving 5 bases unmatched. The CDR3 protein is CASTPGLAGYNEQFF. The CDR3 DNA follows: TGTGCCAGCACCCCAGGACTAGCGGGATACAATGAGCAGTTCTTC.

CDR3 loop: CASSQAAGAAYEQYF. The CDR3 DNA reads TGCGCCAGCAGCCAAGCGGCAGGGGCCGCCTACGAGCAGTACTTC. The chain uses TRBV4-1 and TRBJ2-7; perhaps TRBD1 as D (6 bases). CDR1 is MGHRA and CDR2 is YSYEKL in the germline V gene. V was pared by 1 base and J by 2 bases, with 12 bases between. This CDR3 spans 15 amino acids.

J is TRBJ2-7 and V is TRBV5-4, with TRBD2 as a possible D gene (6 bases). V gave up 4 bases and J gave up 3 bases, with 23 bases separating them. CDR1 and CDR2 (germline): SGHNT, YYREEE (reference sequence). This CDR3 spans 17 amino acids. The CDR3 here is CASSPTNSGGLYYEQYF. In DNA, the CDR3 is TGTGCCAGCAGCCCCACAAACTCAGGAGGACTATACTACGAGCAGTACTTC. The whole variable domain, remainder taken from reference TRBV5-4 and TRBJ2-7, is ETGVTQSPTHLIKTRGQQVTLRCSSQSGHNTVSWYQQALGQGPQFIFQYYREEENGRGNFPPRFSGLQFPNYSSELNVNALELDDSALYLCASSPTNSGGLYYEQYFGPGTRLTVT.

The gene calls are TRBV6-1 and TRBJ2-7; D unclear. The V end was cut by 5 bases, the J end by 5 bases, with 10 bases between. CDR3 size: 12 residues. Per germline, CDR1 MNHNS and CDR2 SASEGT. The CDR3, as DNA: TGTGCCAGCAGTTTAGCTAGGAACGAGCAGTACTTC. Amino acids: CASSLARNEQYF.

V and J are TRBV9 and TRBJ2-7, with 11 bases fitting TRBD1. Germline V gives CDR1 SGDLS, CDR2 YYNGEE. Trimming cost V 4 bases and J 3 bases; bases outside gene matches: 9. This CDR3 comprises 16 residues. The CDR3 sequence is CASSPVGTGGIYEQYF. The CDR3 bases are TGTGCCAGCAGCCCAGTGGGGACAGGGGGAATCTACGAGCAGTACTTC.

The table lists this clone with a few counts. The gene calls are TRBV28 and TRBJ2-7; no clear D gene. The CDR3 contains 11 residues. The V gene's germline CDR1 is MDHEN and CDR2 SYDVKM. V lost 3 bases and J lost 6, with 6 bases in between. The CDR3 loop reads CASSFLGEQYF. In DNA, the CDR3 is TGTGCCAGCAGTTTTCTCGGCGAGCAGTACTTC.